Listed here are 7 T cell receptor beta chains from one sample, sequenced in a study of T cell responses to AZD1222 COVID-19 vaccine. Some clones are missing from TCRdb's copy, which holds only in-frame ones; the method was immunoSEQ multiplex PCR. This table holds approximately 180,000 clones, approximately 95% found once. Sequences were derived from peripheral blood, sampled 28 days after the second dose of the MenACWY control vaccine. These receptors all come from an adult who received the MenACWY meningococcal vaccine as a control.

V gene TRBV27 combines with J gene TRBJ1-1, with D unresolved. The CDR3 covers 14 residues. The germline V and J ends were trimmed by 5 bases and 5 bases, with 15 bases remaining between them. Germline V gene lookup returns CDR1 MNHEY and CDR2 SMNVEV (reference sequence). CDR3 nucleotide sequence: TGTGCCAGCAGTCTGCGCGGCGGCGGGACTGAAGCTTTCTTT. Translated, it gives CASSLRGGGTEAFF.

This chain uses TRBV21-1 with TRBJ1-5. TRBV21-1 is a pseudogene. The CDR3 extends over 13 amino acids. CDR3 nucleotides: TGTGCCAGCAGCAATTGGGGGGCACAGCCCCAGCATTTT. Its protein is CASSNWGAQPQHF.

This rearrangement joins TRBV5-1 to TRBJ2-5; D perhaps matches TRBD1 (5 bases). CDR3 length: 15 amino acids. V lost 3 bases, J lost 2 bases, and 14 bases lay in between. Germline-derived CDR1 and CDR2 are SGHRS and YFSETQ. CDR3 coding DNA: TGCGCCAGCAGCTCTGCAGGGATAACACAAGAGACCCAGTACTTC. The encoded protein is CASSSAGITQETQYF.

The chain combines TRBV10-3 with TRBJ1-1; 7 nucleotides agree with TRBD1. Germline V gene data show CDR1 as ENHRY and CDR2 as SYGVKD. This CDR3 comprises 12 residues. J lost 9 bases, V lost 3 bases, and 4 bases had no gene match. The CDR3 protein is CAISDGTAKAFF. In nucleotides, the CDR3 is TGTGCCATCAGTGATGGGACAGCTAAAGCTTTCTTT.

V and J are TRBV29-1 and TRBJ1-2; a possible D gene is TRBD1 (6 bases). Trimming took off 6 bases at V and 3 bases at J, with 11 bases between the two ends. Germline CDR1 SQVTM, CDR2 ANQGSEA. This CDR3 spans 12 amino acids. The CDR3 sequence: CSVNPGDYGYTF. The CDR3 nucleotides are TGCAGCGTGAACCCAGGGGACTATGGCTACACCTTC.

The rearrangement links TRBV10-3 to TRBJ1-2; possible D gene TRBD1, 6 bases. This CDR3 is 13 amino acids long. Germline V lookup: CDR1 ENHRY, CDR2 SYGVKD. Trimming left V 4 bases short and J 8 bases short, with 14 bases between. The CDR3 loop reads CAISAAGARGYTF. Written as DNA, the CDR3 is TGTGCCATCAGTGCTGCAGGGGCAAGGGGCTACACCTTC.

This clone has more than one count but fewer than ten. The chain uses TRBV6-5 and TRBJ1-6; 9 nucleotides match TRBD1. CDR3 length equals 15 residues. Germline trimming cut 2 bases from V and 8 bases from J; bases unmatched to any gene: 4. The germline gives CDR1 MNHEY, CDR2 SVGAGI. In DNA form, the CDR3 reads TGTGCCAGCAGTTACATCGGACAGGGGCATTCACCCCTCCACTTT. Amino acid sequence: CASSYIGQGHSPLHF.